The 4 T cell receptor beta chains below all came from one sample that was sequenced in a study of blood T cell repertoires in COVID-19. Using immunoSEQ multiplex PCR, the repertoire was profiled, and TCRdb retains in-frame clones only, with some absent. This sample has about 140,000 clones, with roughly 80% found just once. The source material was PBMCs or T cells enriched from blood (not recorded which). The source is a middle-aged woman who had recovered from COVID-19.

V gene TRBV7-8 combines with J gene TRBJ1-2; a possible D gene is TRBD1 (6 bases). V lost 1 base and J lost 3, with 6 bases in between. This CDR3 contains 13 residues. Germline CDR1 SGHVS, CDR2 FQNEAQ. CDR3 loop: CASSLEGDYGYTF. CDR3 in DNA: TGTGCCAGCAGCTTAGAGGGGGACTATGGCTACACCTTC.

In its sample, this clone was seen once. V usage is TRBV5-1 and J usage is TRBJ1-5; D gene ambiguous. The ends were cut back, 0 bases at V and 6 bases at J, with 10 bases in the middle. The CDR3 is 14 amino acids. CDR1 is SGHRS and CDR2 is YFSETQ in the germline V gene. The CDR3 DNA reads as TGCGCCAGCAGCTTGGGAGGGCACGGTCAGCCCCAGCATTTT. Its protein is CASSLGGHGQPQHF. The complete variable domain, with remaining parts taken from reference TRBV5-1 and TRBJ1-5, reads KAGVTQTPRYLIKTRGQQVTLSCSPISGHRSVSWYQQTPGQGLQFLFEYFSETQRNKGNFPGRFSGRQFSNSRSEMNVSTLELGDSALYLCASSLGGHGQPQHFGDGTRLSIL.

The chain joins TRBV6-1 to TRBJ2-1, with a possible D match to TRBD1 (6 bases). V was pared by 2 bases and J by 2 bases, with 16 bases between. This CDR3 is built from 17 residues. The V gene's germline CDR1 is MNHNS and CDR2 SASEGT. CDR3 bases: TGTGCCAGCAGTGAATATTCGGGGCAGGGGCCCTACAATGAGCAGTTCTTC. It specifies CASSEYSGQGPYNEQFF.

The J gene is TRBJ1-2, the V gene TRBV15; 8 nucleotides align to TRBD1. The V and J ends lost 3 bases and 7 bases, in that order; junction bases with no gene match: 4. CDR1 is LNHNV, CDR2 YYDKDF, per germline (reference sequence). The CDR3 contains 13 residues. The CDR3 loop reads CATSSRTGSGYTF. Here the CDR3 DNA reads TGTGCCACCAGCAGTCGGACAGGGAGTGGCTACACCTTC.